This T cell receptor beta chain was obtained from a study of Graves' ophthalmopathy and Graves' hyperthyroidism. V shed 2 bases and J shed 3 bases, with 7 bases lying between them. The CDR3 runs to 13 residues. Germline V gene data show CDR1 as MNHEY and CDR2 as SMNVEV (reference sequence). As the template, RNA transcripts were used to amplify TCR beta CDR3 regions. HTBI primers primed a first-round RT-PCR, and a second-round multiplex PCR followed. TCRdb used MiXCR to reprocess the multiplex PCR reads, holding one entry per CDR3 protein. Altogether over a million distinct CDR3 sequences are present, roughly 35% being singletons, with the ten largest covering around 10%.

This receptor was obtained from an adult man with Graves' hyperthyroidism. Sequenced sample: peripheral blood or thyroid tissue (not recorded which). J is TRBJ2-5 and V is TRBV27, with a weak D call TRBD2 (5 bases). CDR3 loop: CASSLREKETQYF. The CDR3 DNA follows: TGTGCCAGCAGTTTAAGGGAGAAAGAGACCCAGTACTTC.